The clone carrying this T cell receptor beta chain was found once. The record originates from a study of blood T cell repertoires in COVID-19. Produced via immunoSEQ multiplex PCR; TCRdb's table is partial and in-frame only. This sample carries 40,000 or so clones, around 89% of them seen once, and the ten largest clones take about 2.6%. The CDR3 consists of 13 residues. The genes are TRBV21-1 and TRBJ2-5; TRBD2, the D gene given by the table, was not confirmed from the DNA. TRBV21-1 is a pseudogene segment. The sequencing input was peripheral blood. The clonotype was recovered from a man aged 45-65 years with active COVID-19. The CDR3 loop is CASSKESCETQYF. DNA for the CDR3: TGTGCCAGCAGCAAAGAGAGTTGCGAGACCCAGTACTTC.